This T cell receptor beta chain was identified in a study of identical twins. TCRdb independently ran MiXCR on the 5' RACE reads; one entry per CDR3 protein. The sample has about 220,000 distinct CDR3 sequences; less than 9.5% are singletons. CDR1 and CDR2 (germline): ENHRY, SYGVKD. The CDR3 runs to 18 residues. Trimming left V 2 bases short and J 7 bases short, with 25 bases between. The TCR originated in a woman aged 18 to 35 in good health. Material: memory (CD45RO+) T cells sorted from blood. The chain employs TRBV10-3 and TRBJ2-3, with D perhaps matching TRBD1 or TRBD2 (6 bases each). The CDR3 coding sequence is TGTGCCATCAGTGAGGAGCCTGGGTTTCGGGGGCCGGTTTATACGCAGTATTTT. It specifies CAISEEPGFRGPVYTQYF.